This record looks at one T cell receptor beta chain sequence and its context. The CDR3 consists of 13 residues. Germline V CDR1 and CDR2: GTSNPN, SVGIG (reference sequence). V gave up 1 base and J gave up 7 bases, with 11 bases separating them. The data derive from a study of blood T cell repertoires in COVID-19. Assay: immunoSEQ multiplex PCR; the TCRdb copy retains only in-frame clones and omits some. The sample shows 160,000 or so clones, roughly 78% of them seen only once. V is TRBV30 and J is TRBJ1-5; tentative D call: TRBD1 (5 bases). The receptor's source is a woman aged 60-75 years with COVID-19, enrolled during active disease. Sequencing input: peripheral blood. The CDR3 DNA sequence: TGTGCCTGGAGTGATGGGGGGGACCAGCCCCAGCATTTT. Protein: CAWSDGGDQPQHF.